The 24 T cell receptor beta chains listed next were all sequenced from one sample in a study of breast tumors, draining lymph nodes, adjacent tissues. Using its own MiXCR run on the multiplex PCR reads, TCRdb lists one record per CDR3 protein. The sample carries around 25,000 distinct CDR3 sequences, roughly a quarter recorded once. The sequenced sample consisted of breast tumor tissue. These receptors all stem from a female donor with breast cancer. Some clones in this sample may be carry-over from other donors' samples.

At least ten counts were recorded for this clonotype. CDR3 sequence: CASSSNPGLAGGTISYEQYF. The CDR3 nucleotides are TGCGCCAGCAGCTCTAACCCGGGACTAGCGGGAGGCACCATCTCCTACGAGCAGTACTTC. This sequence joins TRBV5-1 and TRBJ2-7; 15 bases agree with TRBD2. This CDR3 spans 20 amino acids. Trimming cost V 3 bases and J 0 bases; bases outside gene matches: 13. Germline-derived CDR1 and CDR2 are SGHRS and YFSETQ.

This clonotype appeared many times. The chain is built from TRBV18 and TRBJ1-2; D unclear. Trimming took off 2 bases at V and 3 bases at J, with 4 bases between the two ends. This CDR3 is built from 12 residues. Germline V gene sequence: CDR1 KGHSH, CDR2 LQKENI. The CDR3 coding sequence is TGTGCCAGCTCACCAGAGGACTATGGCTACACCTTC. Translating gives CASSPEDYGYTF.

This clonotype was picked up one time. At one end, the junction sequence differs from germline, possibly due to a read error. CDR3 in amino acids: CASRRDRDVSCEQHF. CDR3 in DNA: TGTGCCAGCAGGAGGGACAGGGATGTGTCCTGCGAGCAGCACTTC. The rearrangement links TRBV6-1 to TRBJ2-7; 9 bases align to TRBD1. The CDR3 runs 15 residues. The germline V gene encodes CDR1 MNHNS and CDR2 SASEGT.

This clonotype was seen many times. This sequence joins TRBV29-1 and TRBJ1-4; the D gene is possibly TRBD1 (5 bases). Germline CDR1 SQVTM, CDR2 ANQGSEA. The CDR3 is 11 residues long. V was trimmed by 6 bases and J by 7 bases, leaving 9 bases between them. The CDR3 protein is CSVMTAEKLFF. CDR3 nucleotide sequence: TGCAGCGTAATGACAGCTGAAAAACTGTTTTTT.

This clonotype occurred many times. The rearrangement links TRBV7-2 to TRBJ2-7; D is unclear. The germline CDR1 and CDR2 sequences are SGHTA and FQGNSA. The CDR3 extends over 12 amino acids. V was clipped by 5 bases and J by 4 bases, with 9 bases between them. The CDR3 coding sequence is TGTGCCAGCAGCAAACCCGGTTACGAGCAGTACTTC. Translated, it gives CASSKPGYEQYF.

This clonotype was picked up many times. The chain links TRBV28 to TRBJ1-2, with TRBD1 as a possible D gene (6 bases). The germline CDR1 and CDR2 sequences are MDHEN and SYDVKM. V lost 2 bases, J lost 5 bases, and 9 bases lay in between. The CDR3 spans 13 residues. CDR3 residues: CASSLPGQYGYTF. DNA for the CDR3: TGTGCCAGCAGTTTACCGGGACAATATGGCTACACCTTC.

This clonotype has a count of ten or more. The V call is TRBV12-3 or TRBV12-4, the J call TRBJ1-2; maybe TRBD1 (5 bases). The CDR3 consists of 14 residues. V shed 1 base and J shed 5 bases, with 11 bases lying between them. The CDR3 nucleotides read TGTGCCAGCAGTTTAGTCGGGGGGTCATATGGCTACACCTTC. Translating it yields CASSLVGGSYGYTF.

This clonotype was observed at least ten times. CDR3 protein: CASSTRVREGVNFPYEQYF. In DNA form, the CDR3 reads TGTGCCAGCAGTACCCGCGTTCGTGAGGGGGTTAATTTTCCGTACGAGCAGTACTTC. The chain joins TRBV6-1 to TRBJ2-7; possibly TRBD1 for D (6 bases). The germline V and J ends were trimmed by 5 bases and 4 bases, with 30 bases remaining between them. CDR3 length equals 19 residues. CDR1 MNHNS and CDR2 SASEGT come from the germline V gene.

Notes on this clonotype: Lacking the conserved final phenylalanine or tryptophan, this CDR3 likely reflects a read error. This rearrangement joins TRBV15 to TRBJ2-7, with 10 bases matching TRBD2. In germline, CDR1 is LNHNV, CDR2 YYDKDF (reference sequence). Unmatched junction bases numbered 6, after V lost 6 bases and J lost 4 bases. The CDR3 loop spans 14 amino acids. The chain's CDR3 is CATRASGRSYEQYL. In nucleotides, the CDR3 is TGTGCCACCAGGGCTAGCGGGAGATCTTACGAGCAGTACCTC.

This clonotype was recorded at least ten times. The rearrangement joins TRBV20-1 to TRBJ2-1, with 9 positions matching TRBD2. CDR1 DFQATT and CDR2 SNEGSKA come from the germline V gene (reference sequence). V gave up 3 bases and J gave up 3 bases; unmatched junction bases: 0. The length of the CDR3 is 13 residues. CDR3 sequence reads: CSASSGSYNEQFF. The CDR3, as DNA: TGCAGTGCTAGTAGCGGGAGCTACAATGAGCAGTTCTTC.

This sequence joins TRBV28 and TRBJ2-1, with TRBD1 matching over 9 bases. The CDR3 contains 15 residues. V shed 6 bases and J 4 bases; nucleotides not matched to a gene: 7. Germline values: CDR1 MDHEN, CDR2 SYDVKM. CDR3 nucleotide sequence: TGTGCCAGCAGACCTACCGGGACAGGGTACAATGAGCAGTTCTTC. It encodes CASRPTGTGYNEQFF.

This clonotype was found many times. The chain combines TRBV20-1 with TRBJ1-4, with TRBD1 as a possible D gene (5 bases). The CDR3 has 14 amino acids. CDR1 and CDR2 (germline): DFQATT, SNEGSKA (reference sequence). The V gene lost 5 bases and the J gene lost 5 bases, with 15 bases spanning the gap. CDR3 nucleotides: TGCAGTGCTCCCTCGGGGGGAGTGAATGAAAAACTGTTTTTT. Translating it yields CSAPSGGVNEKLFF.

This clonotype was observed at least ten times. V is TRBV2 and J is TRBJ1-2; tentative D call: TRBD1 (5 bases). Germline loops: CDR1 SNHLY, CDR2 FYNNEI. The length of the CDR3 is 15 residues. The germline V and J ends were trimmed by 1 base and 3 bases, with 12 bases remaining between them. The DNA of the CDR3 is TGTGCCAGCAGTGAAGTAGGGGTAGATGACTATGGCTACACCTTC. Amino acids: CASSEVGVDDYGYTF.

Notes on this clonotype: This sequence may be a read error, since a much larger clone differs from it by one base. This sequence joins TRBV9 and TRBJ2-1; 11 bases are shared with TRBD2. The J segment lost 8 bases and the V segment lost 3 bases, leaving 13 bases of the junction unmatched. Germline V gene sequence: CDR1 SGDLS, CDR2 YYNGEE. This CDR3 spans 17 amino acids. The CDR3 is CASSAATGTSGYDEQFF. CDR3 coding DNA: TGTGCCAGCAGCGCAGCAACCGGGACTAGCGGTTACGATGAGCAGTTCTTC.

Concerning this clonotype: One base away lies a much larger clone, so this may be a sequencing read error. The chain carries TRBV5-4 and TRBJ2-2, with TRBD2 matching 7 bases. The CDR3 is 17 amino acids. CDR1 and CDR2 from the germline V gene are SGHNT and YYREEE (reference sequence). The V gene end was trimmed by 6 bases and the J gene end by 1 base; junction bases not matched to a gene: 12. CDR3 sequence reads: CASTAWGRVMNTGELFF. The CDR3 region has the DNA TGTGCCAGCACCGCCTGGGGGAGGGTAATGAACACCGGGGAGCTGTTTTTT.

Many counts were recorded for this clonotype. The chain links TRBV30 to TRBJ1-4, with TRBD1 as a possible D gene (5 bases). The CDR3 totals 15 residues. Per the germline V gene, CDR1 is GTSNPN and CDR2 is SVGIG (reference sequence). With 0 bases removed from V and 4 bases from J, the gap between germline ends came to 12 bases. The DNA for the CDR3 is TGTGCCTGGAGTGTCAGGTCAGGGTTTAATGAAAAACTGTTTTTT. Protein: CAWSVRSGFNEKLFF.

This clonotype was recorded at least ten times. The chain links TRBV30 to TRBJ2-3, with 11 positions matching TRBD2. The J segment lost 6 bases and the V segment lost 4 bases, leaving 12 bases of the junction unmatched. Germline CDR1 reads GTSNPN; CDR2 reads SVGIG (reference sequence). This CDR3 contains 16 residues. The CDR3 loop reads CAWTGGASGRTDTQYF. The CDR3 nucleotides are TGTGCCTGGACTGGGGGGGCTAGCGGGAGGACGGATACGCAGTATTTT.

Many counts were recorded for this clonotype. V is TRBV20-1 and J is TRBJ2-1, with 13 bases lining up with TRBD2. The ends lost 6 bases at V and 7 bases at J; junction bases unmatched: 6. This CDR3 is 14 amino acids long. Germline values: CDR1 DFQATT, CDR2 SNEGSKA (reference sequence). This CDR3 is CSAIWTSGSNEQFF. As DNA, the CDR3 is TGCAGTGCCATTTGGACTAGCGGGAGTAATGAGCAGTTCTTC.

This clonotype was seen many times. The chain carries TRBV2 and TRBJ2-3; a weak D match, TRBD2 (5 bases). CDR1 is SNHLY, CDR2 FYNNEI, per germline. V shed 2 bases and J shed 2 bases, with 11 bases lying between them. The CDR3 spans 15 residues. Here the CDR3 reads CASSEWTGYTDTQYF. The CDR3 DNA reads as TGTGCCAGCAGTGAATGGACGGGATACACAGATACGCAGTATTTT.

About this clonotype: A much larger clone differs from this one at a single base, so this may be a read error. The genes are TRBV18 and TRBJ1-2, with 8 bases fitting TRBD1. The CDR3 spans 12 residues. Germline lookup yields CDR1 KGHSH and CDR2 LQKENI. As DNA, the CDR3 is TGTGCCAGCTCAGACAGGGGCTATGGCTACGCCTTC. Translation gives CASSDRGYGYAF.

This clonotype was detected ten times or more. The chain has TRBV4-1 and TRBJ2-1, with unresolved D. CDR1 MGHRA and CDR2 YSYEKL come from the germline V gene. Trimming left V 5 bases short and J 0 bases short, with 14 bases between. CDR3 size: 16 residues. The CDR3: CASSVGSLNSYNEQFF. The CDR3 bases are TGCGCCAGCAGCGTCGGGTCCCTCAACTCCTACAATGAGCAGTTCTTC.

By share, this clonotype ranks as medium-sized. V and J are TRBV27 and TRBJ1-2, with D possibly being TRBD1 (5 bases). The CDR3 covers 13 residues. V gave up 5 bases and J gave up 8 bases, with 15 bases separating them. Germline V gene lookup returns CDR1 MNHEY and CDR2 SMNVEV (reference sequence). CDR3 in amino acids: CASSPLGQGGYTF. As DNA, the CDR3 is TGTGCCAGCAGTCCCCTCGGGCAGGGCGGCTACACCTTC.

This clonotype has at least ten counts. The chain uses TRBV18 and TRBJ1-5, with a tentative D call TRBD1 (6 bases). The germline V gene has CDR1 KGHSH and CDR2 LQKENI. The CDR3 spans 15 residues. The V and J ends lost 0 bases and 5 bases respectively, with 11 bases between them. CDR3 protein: CASSPPGQTDQPQHF. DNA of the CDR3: TGTGCCAGCTCACCACCTGGACAGACGGATCAGCCCCAGCATTTT.

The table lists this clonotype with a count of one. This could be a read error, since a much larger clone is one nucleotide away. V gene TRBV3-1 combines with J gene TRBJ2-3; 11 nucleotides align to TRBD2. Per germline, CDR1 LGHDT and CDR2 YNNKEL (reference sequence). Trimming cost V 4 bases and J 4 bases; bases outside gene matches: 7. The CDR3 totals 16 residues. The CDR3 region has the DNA TGTGCCAGCAGCCGAGAACTAGCGGGGGAAGCAGATACGCAGTATTTT. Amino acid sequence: CASSRELAGEADTQYF.